This T cell receptor (beta chain) was documented in a study of cytomegalovirus exposure and HLA in healthy donors. Study context: In a later analysis, the approximately 120 validation repertoires were reported to have used the same platform as the roughly 730 first-cohort repertoires.

Germline V lookup: CDR1 SNHLY, CDR2 FYNNEI. Trimming shortened V by 1 base and J by 2 bases, and 5 bases separated the two germline ends. The CDR3 extends over 14 amino acids. The donors were members of the validation cohort, which comprised about 120 subjects and was separate from the first cohort of 666 subjects. The method was immunoSEQ multiplex PCR; TCRdb's version includes in-frame clones alone and lacks a portion of them. The sample lists around 190,000 clones, around nine tenths occurring once. The source of this sequence is a man younger than 40 in good health and CMV-seropositive. The V call is TRBV2, the J call TRBJ2-2; D gene unclear. The source material was PBMCs. The CDR3 here is CASSEGSNTGELFF. CDR3 in DNA: TGTGCCAGCAGTGAAGGCAGCAACACCGGGGAGCTGTTTTTT.